This paragraph covers one TCR beta chain sequence. Its target is unknown. Sequencing used immunoSEQ multiplex PCR; TCRdb keeps in-frame clones, though not all of them. The sample has about 99,000 clones, 80% to 90% seen once; the top ten hold around 8.7%. This entry is derived from a study of T cell responses to AZD1222 COVID-19 vaccine. Study observations and caveats: Epitopes outside B.1.351 and B.1.1.7 mutated regions reportedly drew nearly half of spike TCRs. Among AZD1222 vaccinees, only 5 to 7 were seropositive at baseline.

CDR1 and CDR2 from the germline V gene are SGHVS and FQNEAQ. J lost 1 base, V lost 5 bases, and 16 bases had no gene match. The CDR3 sequence is 19 residues long. The chain recombines TRBV7-8 with TRBJ2-3, with TRBD2 identical over 9 bases. The sequencing here drew on peripheral blood, taken on day 0 of AZD1222 vaccination. The sequence was obtained from an adult in good health. In nucleotides, the CDR3 is TGTGCCAGCAGCCCTACTCCACGGATAATAGCGGGAGGCACAGATACGCAGTATTTT. It encodes CASSPTPRIIAGGTDTQYF.